The entry below describes one TCR beta chain. Its antigen is currently unknown. The germline CDR1 and CDR2 sequences are MGHRA and YSYEKL. V was clipped by 0 bases and J by 1 base, with 4 bases between them. The CDR3 spans 15 residues. This record comes from a study of T cell responses to AZD1222 COVID-19 vaccine. General study points: The span of vaccine-associated CD4 TCRs extended across spike, with dominance at 160-218 and 743-854.

Here immunoSEQ multiplex PCR was the method, and the copy in TCRdb shows in-frame clones only, minus some. The table lists roughly 110,000 clones, about 85% of them singletons. The specimen comprised peripheral blood, sampled 28 days after the second AZD1222 dose. The gene calls are TRBV4-1 and TRBJ1-6; no reliable D call. The sequence was obtained from an adult who received the AZD1222 COVID-19 vaccine. The CDR3 loop is CASSQEQSYNSPLHF. CDR3 DNA sequence: TGCGCCAGCAGCCAAGAACAGTCCTATAATTCACCCCTCCACTTT.